A single sample gave rise to the 23 T cell receptor beta chains below, sequenced in a study of blood T cell repertoires in COVID-19. Only in-frame clones appear in the TCRdb table, and some are missing; sequencing was by immunoSEQ multiplex PCR. Of some 91,000 clones detected, around nine tenths appear once; the ten largest clones hold about 1.7%. Sequencing was carried out using peripheral blood. The receptors originated from a man between 60 and 70 years old with acute or convalescent COVID-19.

The J gene is TRBJ2-5, the V gene TRBV7-2, with 14 bases lining up with TRBD2. The V gene's germline CDR1 is SGHTA and CDR2 FQGNSA. Trimming removed 5 bases from V and 5 bases from J; junction bases left unmatched: 7. This CDR3 spans 16 amino acids. The CDR3 is CASSLRLAGGPETQYF. CDR3 sequence (DNA): TGTGCCAGCAGCCTCAGACTAGCGGGGGGGCCCGAGACCCAGTACTTC.

The chain has TRBV18 and TRBJ1-1; 8 bases are a match to TRBD1. Per germline, CDR1 KGHSH and CDR2 LQKENI. CDR3 length: 14 residues. The ends lost 5 bases at V and 1 base at J; junction bases unmatched: 3. The CDR3 is CASSDRGRNTEAFF. DNA of the CDR3: TGTGCCAGCTCAGACAGGGGCAGGAACACTGAAGCTTTCTTT.

The V and J genes are TRBV19 and TRBJ1-1; TRBD1 matches at 11 bases. This CDR3 is built from 16 residues. The junction had 1 base not matched to a gene; V was cut back by 1 base and J by 0 bases. The germline V gene has CDR1 LNHDA and CDR2 SQIVND (reference sequence). CDR3 nucleotide sequence: TGTGCCAGTAGTATAGGGGACAGGGGGGTGAACACTGAAGCTTTCTTT. Amino acids: CASSIGDRGVNTEAFF.

V and J are TRBV6-5 and TRBJ1-2; D unclear. Between the trimmed V and J ends, which lost 2 bases and 4 bases, there was a span of 11 bases. Germline assignment: CDR1 MNHEY and CDR2 SVGAGI. CDR3 length equals 14 residues. The CDR3 protein is CASSYRRGGYGYTF. Here the CDR3 DNA reads TGTGCCAGCAGTTACAGGCGGGGTGGCTATGGCTACACCTTC.

V usage is TRBV6-5 and J usage is TRBJ2-5, with 7 bases lining up with TRBD2. Germline assignment: CDR1 MNHEY and CDR2 SVGAGI. The CDR3 runs to 16 residues. Trimming at V came to 0 bases and at J to 7 bases, leaving 11 bases not matched to a gene. CDR3 residues: CASSYSSGGSRRTQYF. CDR3 nucleotide sequence: TGTGCCAGCAGTTACTCGTCGGGGGGATCTCGGAGGACCCAGTACTTC.

CDR3 coding DNA: TGTGCCAGCAGTTCCTCAGGGCGGGACAATGAGCAGTTCTTC. Translating gives CASSSSGRDNEQFF. The V and J genes are TRBV6-6 and TRBJ2-1; either TRBD1 or TRBD2 may fit D (5 bases each). V was cut by 4 bases and J by 5 bases, with 12 bases left in between. CDR3 length: 14 amino acids. Germline V gene data show CDR1 as MNHNY and CDR2 as SVGAGI (reference sequence).

J is TRBJ1-1 and V is TRBV13; TRBD1 might be the D (6 bases). V lost 0 bases and J lost 4, with 24 bases in between. Per the germline V gene, CDR1 is PRHDT and CDR2 is FYEKMQ (reference sequence). The CDR3 has 19 amino acids. CDR3 loop: CASSLGLARGTYWATEAFF. CDR3 coding DNA: TGTGCCAGCAGCTTAGGCCTGGCCAGGGGAACCTACTGGGCCACTGAAGCTTTCTTT.

The chain has TRBV18 and TRBJ1-4; D not certain. The CDR3 is made up of 14 amino acids. Germline V gives CDR1 KGHSH, CDR2 LQKENI. The ends were cut back, 3 bases at V and 3 bases at J, with 8 bases in the middle. CDR3 DNA: TGTGCCAGCTCACCGGGAGTATCTAATGAAAAACTGTTTTTT. As protein: CASSPGVSNEKLFF.

This sequence joins TRBV6-4 and TRBJ1-6; D might be TRBD1 (5 bases). V was trimmed by 8 bases and J by 8 bases, leaving 13 bases between them. Per the germline V gene, CDR1 is MRHNA and CDR2 is SNTAGT. This CDR3 is 13 amino acids long. In DNA, the CDR3 is TGTGCCAGCTCAATCCAAGGGGATTCACCCCTCCACTTT. Translating it yields CASSIQGDSPLHF.

This CDR3 is CASSDSGGSIDTQYF. The CDR3 bases are TGTGCCAGCAGTGATTCGGGCGGGTCCATCGATACGCAGTATTTT. The V and J genes are TRBV25-1 and TRBJ2-3, with D perhaps TRBD2 (5 bases). The CDR3 contains 15 residues. CDR1 is MGHDK and CDR2 is SYGVNS in the germline V gene. The germline V and J ends were trimmed by 3 bases and 6 bases, with 16 bases remaining between them.

This clone was observed a handful of times. This chain links TRBV25-1 with TRBJ1-6, with TRBD1 as a possible D gene (5 bases). Trimming removed 5 bases at V and 6 bases at J, with 8 bases between. Germline V gene sequence: CDR1 MGHDK, CDR2 SYGVNS. The CDR3 is 13 amino acids. This CDR3 is CASSRTSNSPLHF. CDR3 coding DNA: TGTGCCAGCAGTCGGACAAGTAATTCACCCCTCCACTTT.

This chain uses TRBV5-6 with TRBJ1-2, with 7 bases aligning to TRBD1. The ends lost 1 base at V and 0 bases at J; junction bases unmatched: 3. CDR1 and CDR2 from the germline V gene are SGHDT and YYEEEE. This CDR3 is built from 15 residues. CDR3 loop: CASSLWDRSNYGYTF. CDR3 coding DNA: TGTGCCAGCAGCTTGTGGGACAGATCTAACTATGGCTACACCTTC.

The gene calls are TRBV7-9 and TRBJ1-1, with D perhaps TRBD1 (6 bases). The CDR3 is 14 residues long. Trimming removed 1 base from V and 7 bases from J, with 13 bases in between. Germline V gene lookup returns CDR1 SEHNR and CDR2 FQNEAQ (reference sequence). The CDR3 region is CASSLGSGHLEAFF. CDR3 bases: TGTGCCAGCAGCTTAGGATCGGGACACCTTGAAGCTTTCTTT.

The rearrangement links TRBV4-2 to TRBJ2-1, with D perhaps matching TRBD2 (5 bases). V lost 4 bases and J 1 base, leaving 17 bases between the germline ends. The CDR3 extends over 17 amino acids. CDR1 and CDR2 from the germline V gene are LGHNA and YNFKEQ. The CDR3 DNA is TGTGCCAGCAGCCCCCAAGGCGGGCAGCCTTCCTACAATGAGCAGTTCTTC. It specifies CASSPQGGQPSYNEQFF.

The gene calls are TRBV5-4 and TRBJ1-6; 7 bases align to TRBD1. The CDR3 runs to 15 residues. Trimming cost V 3 bases and J 7 bases; bases outside gene matches: 7. The germline CDR1 and CDR2 sequences are SGHNT and YYREEE (reference sequence). As DNA, the CDR3 is TGTGCCAGCAGCTCGTACAGGGGTTGGAATTCACCCCTCCACTTT. Its translation: CASSSYRGWNSPLHF.

The chain recombines TRBV24-1 with TRBJ1-4; D is perhaps TRBD1 (6 bases). This CDR3 has 12 amino acids. V lost 10 bases, J lost 6 bases, and 11 bases lay in between. Per the germline V gene, CDR1 is KGHDR and CDR2 is SFDVKD. The CDR3 reads CATEQGDEKLFF. In DNA form, the CDR3 reads TGTGCCACGGAACAGGGTGATGAAAAACTGTTTTTT.

The V call is TRBV5-1, the J call TRBJ1-1; TRBD1 is a possible D gene (6 bases). The ends were cut back, 3 bases at V and 7 bases at J, with 19 bases in the middle. This CDR3 has 15 amino acids. Germline V gives CDR1 SGHRS, CDR2 YFSETQ. Here the CDR3 DNA reads TGCGCCAGCAGCTCACAGGGTGAAGGTTCGGGTGAAGCTTTCTTT. Amino acids: CASSSQGEGSGEAFF.

The chain couples TRBV11-2 to TRBJ2-6; TRBD1 matches 7 bases. J lost 3 bases, V lost 5 bases, and 10 bases had no gene match. Germline V gene lookup returns CDR1 SGHAT and CDR2 FQNNGV. The CDR3 consists of 17 residues. The DNA of the CDR3 is TGTGCCAGCAGCCCACGGACAGGCATAGGTGGGGCCAACGTCCTGACTTTC. Its translation is CASSPRTGIGGANVLTF.

This clone showed up just once. J is TRBJ1-6 and V is TRBV6-5; D is undetermined. Germline CDR1 and CDR2: MNHEY and SVGAGI. V lost 4 bases and J lost 5, with 12 bases in between. This CDR3 has 15 amino acids. The CDR3 spells CASSWQRVDNSPLHF. As DNA, the CDR3 is TGTGCCAGCAGTTGGCAGAGGGTGGATAATTCACCCCTCCACTTT.

The V call is TRBV19, the J call TRBJ1-1; 7 positions match TRBD1. The V gene's germline CDR1 is LNHDA and CDR2 SQIVND (reference sequence). Trimming at V came to 5 bases and at J to 1 base, leaving 7 bases not matched to a gene. The CDR3 length is 15 residues. Here the CDR3 reads CASSLRDRRNTEAFF. Here the CDR3 DNA reads TGTGCCAGTAGTCTAAGGGACAGACGGAACACTGAAGCTTTCTTT.

The chain employs TRBV7-9 and TRBJ2-2; tentative D call: TRBD1 (6 bases). The CDR3 loop spans 16 amino acids. Germline V lookup: CDR1 SEHNR, CDR2 FQNEAQ (reference sequence). With 1 base removed from V and 1 base from J, the gap between germline ends came to 10 bases. CDR3 amino acids: CASSLGGRLNTGELFF. The CDR3 bases are TGTGCCAGCAGCTTAGGGGGGCGGTTGAACACCGGGGAGCTGTTTTTT.

V is TRBV2 and J is TRBJ2-7; TRBD2 is a possible D gene (5 bases). Germline values: CDR1 SNHLY, CDR2 FYNNEI. Trimming left V 6 bases short and J 0 bases short, with 12 bases between. The CDR3 spans 14 residues. DNA of the CDR3: TGTGCCAGCAGAACCGGGGTGAGCTCCTACGAGCAGTACTTC. The encoded protein is CASRTGVSSYEQYF.

The CDR3: CASSVDAGTGNTIYF. The CDR3 DNA reads TGTGCCAGCAGCGTAGACGCGGGTACTGGAAACACCATATATTTT. This rearrangement joins TRBV9 to TRBJ1-3; D not certain. Trimming cost V 0 bases and J 2 bases, with 9 bases left between them. The CDR3 has 15 residues. Germline V gene lookup returns CDR1 SGDLS and CDR2 YYNGEE.